Sequencing of this T cell receptor (beta chain) was carried out in a study of regulatory T cells in long-lasting Graves disease. Regarding the study as a whole: There was favoring of TRBV28, TRBJ1-2 and TRBJ2-5 in persistent disease. Public clonotype sharing was higher in persistent than newly diagnosed patients.

There are 16 residues in the CDR3. V lost 5 bases and J 2 bases, leaving 17 bases between the germline ends. Relying on iRepertoire HTBI primers and Arm-PCR of CDR3 regions, the team built TCR beta libraries. Via MiXCR, TCRdb re-called the multiplex PCR reads, giving one row per CDR3 protein. Of about 440,000 distinct CDR3 sequences in the sample, just under 15% were seen once. Noted time point: newly diagnosed GD, antithyroid drugs for less than 3 months. Scientists built the TCR library using RNA that was extracted from PBMCs. With respect to this clonotype: The antigen is unknown. A read error likely explains this, since a far larger clone differs by one base.

These records were also assigned to another study, of T cells in Graves' hyperthyroidism and ophthalmopathy. As reported in that work: The primer set for the first-round RT-PCR of the TCR CDR3 was HTBI. Appearing also in blood were most of the thyroid clonotypes expanded above 0.001.

V and J are TRBV12-3 or TRBV12-4 and TRBJ2-3; TRBD1 might be the D (7 bases). The source material was peripheral blood mononuclear cells (PBMCs), sampled at new diagnosis, from a patient treated with antithyroid drugs. The TCR comes from a woman aged 30 to 39 with Graves disease. The CDR3 DNA is TGTGCCAGCAGTCCCCATGGCAGGGGGGACACAGATACGCAGTATTTT. The encoded protein is CASSPHGRGDTDTQYF.